These 5 T cell receptor beta chains came from one sample sequenced in a study of shared clonotypes between healthy human individuals. The protocol was immunoSEQ multiplex PCR, while the TCRdb copy is restricted to in-frame clones and leaves out a portion. The table includes under 650,000 clones, around 96% detected once. The source material was naive CD4+ T cells sorted from blood. Subset: CD45RA+ positively selected. These receptors were taken from a woman aged 25 to 39 in good health.

The gene calls are TRBV13 and TRBJ1-2; 9 nucleotides align to TRBD1. Germline CDR1 is PRHDT and CDR2 is FYEKMQ (reference sequence). The CDR3 extends over 16 amino acids. Unmatched junction bases numbered 10, after V lost 6 bases and J lost 2 bases. DNA of the CDR3: TGTGCCAGCAGTCCAAAAACCGGGACAGGGAACTATGGCTACACCTTC. It codes for CASSPKTGTGNYGYTF.

The chain uses TRBV19 and TRBJ2-5; tentative D call: TRBD2 (5 bases). Germline V gene data show CDR1 as LNHDA and CDR2 as SQIVND (reference sequence). This CDR3 contains 16 residues. V was clipped by 1 base and J by 2 bases, with 14 bases between them. CDR3 DNA sequence: TGTGCCAGTAGTATAGCGGCTAGCTCCCCACAAGAGACCCAGTACTTC. Encoded protein: CASSIAASSPQETQYF.

This chain connects TRBV6-6 to TRBJ2-5, with TRBD2 matching over 9 bases. Trimming at V came to 8 bases and at J to 7 bases, leaving 11 bases not matched to a gene. The CDR3 spans 14 residues. Germline V CDR1 and CDR2: MNHNY, SVGAGI (reference sequence). The CDR3 spells CASGGVAGVGTQYF. CDR3 DNA: TGTGCCAGCGGGGGGGTAGCGGGAGTTGGGACCCAGTACTTC.

The chain has TRBV18 and TRBJ2-1; maybe TRBD2 (5 bases). Trimming left V 6 bases short and J 7 bases short, with 13 bases between. This CDR3 has 13 amino acids. Looked up from germline, CDR1 is KGHSH and CDR2 is LQKENI. For the CDR3, the DNA is TGTGCCAGCTCCACCAATGGGGAGAATGAGCAGTTCTTC. This translates into CASSTNGENEQFF.

The chain has TRBV20-1 and TRBJ1-1; D is uncertain. Germline V gene data show CDR1 as DFQATT and CDR2 as SNEGSKA (reference sequence). Deletions cut 6 bases from V and 7 bases from J, with 12 bases between. The CDR3 sequence is 11 residues long. This CDR3 reads CSATGRVEAFF. Written as DNA, the CDR3 is TGCAGTGCCACGGGCAGAGTTGAAGCTTTCTTT.